The next 27 T cell receptor beta chains were all read from a single sample in a study of CD8 T cells in Susac syndrome. The RNA, roughly 0.45 to 1 ug, was put through reverse transcription using random hexamers. TCRdb fed the immunoSEQ multiplex PCR reads into MiXCR, producing one record per CDR3 protein. Here the sample spans roughly 140,000 distinct CDR3 sequences, 94% being singletons. The sample comprised CD8+ T cells from PBMCs. Source of these receptors: a human donor with multiple sclerosis.

The chain carries TRBV27 and TRBJ1-4; D is undetermined. This CDR3 region has 14 residues. CDR1 and CDR2 from the germline V gene are MNHEY and SMNVEV (reference sequence). Trimming cost V 2 bases and J 8 bases, with 12 bases left between them. For the CDR3, the DNA is TGTGCCAGCAGTTTAGCCAGTAGAATAGAAAAACTGTTTTTT. Translating it yields CASSLASRIEKLFF. Filled out from reference TRBV27 and TRBJ1-4, the complete variable domain reads EAQVTQNPRYLITVTGKKLTVTCSQNMNHEYMSWYRQDPGLGLRQIYYSMNVEVTDKGDVPEGYKVSRKEKRNFPLILESPSPNQTSLYFCASSLASRIEKLFFGSGTQLSVL.

The chain employs TRBV5-6 and TRBJ2-3, with 11 positions matching TRBD1. This CDR3 has 17 residues. Per germline, CDR1 SGHDT and CDR2 YYEEEE. The junction had 5 bases not matched to a gene; V was cut back by 1 base and J by 1 base. The CDR3 coding sequence is TGTGCCAGCAGCTTGTGGACAGGGGGCATTGGCACAGATACGCAGTATTTT. It is translated as CASSLWTGGIGTDTQYF.

The chain joins TRBV9 to TRBJ1-1, with D unresolved. V lost 0 bases and J lost 5, with 11 bases in between. The CDR3 contains 14 residues. Germline V lookup: CDR1 SGDLS, CDR2 YYNGEE. The CDR3 bases are TGTGCCAGCAGCGTAGCTGTTAGAAGTACTGAAGCTTTCTTT. As protein: CASSVAVRSTEAFF. The full variable domain, rest sourced from reference TRBV9 and TRBJ1-1, is DSGVTQTPKHLITATGQRVTLRCSPRSGDLSVYWYQQSLDQGLQFLIQYYNGEERAKGNILERFSAQQFPDLHSELNLSSLELGDSALYFCASSVAVRSTEAFFGQGTRLTVV.

The V gene is TRBV19, the J gene TRBJ1-6; 9 positions agree with TRBD1. The J segment lost 7 bases and the V segment lost 1 base, leaving 5 bases of the junction unmatched. The CDR3 loop spans 16 amino acids. The germline V gene encodes CDR1 LNHDA and CDR2 SQIVND (reference sequence). The CDR3 region is CASSIVGQGGNSPLHF. CDR3 coding DNA: TGTGCCAGTAGTATAGTGGGACAGGGTGGCAATTCACCCCTCCACTTT. The complete variable domain, with remaining parts taken from reference TRBV19 and TRBJ1-6, reads DGGITQSPKYLFRKEGQNVTLSCEQNLNHDAMYWYRQDPGQGLRLIYYSQIVNDFQKGDIAEGYSVSREKKESFPLTVTSAQKNPTAFYLCASSIVGQGGNSPLHFGNGTRLTVT.

The chain couples TRBV29-1 to TRBJ1-5; D unresolved. The CDR3 runs to 13 residues. The germline V gene encodes CDR1 SQVTM and CDR2 ANQGSEA. With 5 bases removed from V and 1 base from J, the gap between germline ends came to 9 bases. This CDR3 reads CSVRDGSNQPQHF. CDR3 nucleotide sequence: TGCAGCGTTCGAGATGGAAGCAATCAGCCCCAGCATTTT.

V usage is TRBV9 and J usage is TRBJ1-2, with 7 positions matching TRBD1. Germline V gives CDR1 SGDLS, CDR2 YYNGEE. J was trimmed by 2 bases and V by 4 bases; bases with no gene match: 11. This CDR3 contains 16 residues. CDR3 DNA sequence: TGTGCCAGCAGCCCCAACAGGGGTGAGCACAACTATGGCTACACCTTC. This translates into CASSPNRGEHNYGYTF.

The V and J genes are TRBV9 and TRBJ1-5; D unresolved. The germline gives CDR1 SGDLS, CDR2 YYNGEE. Trimming stripped 3 bases from V and 7 bases from J, with 11 bases between. This CDR3 region has 13 residues. The CDR3 reads CASSDTGRQPQHF. The CDR3 coding sequence is TGTGCCAGCAGCGACACCGGACGGCAGCCCCAGCATTTT.

The V call is TRBV2, the J call TRBJ2-2, with D possibly being TRBD2 (6 bases). The germline CDR1 and CDR2 sequences are SNHLY and FYNNEI. With 8 bases removed from V and 0 bases from J, the gap between germline ends came to 25 bases. The CDR3 covers 19 residues. The CDR3 coding sequence is TGTGCCAGCTCGTCACCCGCCGGTCCGGGACTCACGAACACCGGGGAGCTGTTTTTT. It is translated as CASSSPAGPGLTNTGELFF.

The chain has TRBV27 and TRBJ2-7, with TRBD1 identical over 7 bases. V shed 6 bases, J shed 3 bases, and the junction held 14 bases outside the gene matches. CDR1 MNHEY and CDR2 SMNVEV come from the germline V gene (reference sequence). This CDR3 is 16 amino acids long. In DNA, the CDR3 is TGTGCCAGCAGCCGTGCCGTTGGGACAGCCGACTACGAGCAGTACTTC. This sequence encodes CASSRAVGTADYEQYF.

In this sample, this clonotype turned up once. This sequence joins TRBV7-2 and TRBJ2-7; 11 bases are a match to TRBD1. Germline-derived CDR1 and CDR2 are SGHTA and FQGNSA. CDR3 length equals 16 residues. V was pared by 2 bases and J by 7 bases, with 10 bases of the junction left unmatched. The CDR3 is CASSLRGWTGGAEQYF. CDR3 nucleotides: TGTGCCAGCAGCTTAAGGGGGTGGACAGGGGGCGCGGAGCAGTACTTC.

This clonotype appeared a single time. Written as DNA, the CDR3 is TGTGCCAGCAGCGTAGATGGGCAGGGTAATCAGCCCCAGCATTTT. The encoded protein is CASSVDGQGNQPQHF. The V call is TRBV9, the J call TRBJ1-5, with a weak D call TRBD1 (5 bases). The V end lost 0 bases, the J end lost 4 bases, and 11 bases lay between the germline ends. This CDR3 comprises 15 residues. Germline values: CDR1 SGDLS, CDR2 YYNGEE.

V usage is TRBV9 and J usage is TRBJ2-3; D unresolved. Between the trimmed V and J ends, which lost 0 bases and 0 bases, there was a span of 5 bases. Looked up from germline, CDR1 is SGDLS and CDR2 is YYNGEE. The CDR3 loop spans 14 amino acids. In DNA form, the CDR3 reads TGTGCCAGCAGCGTAGGTATCAGCACAGATACGCAGTATTTT. Residues: CASSVGISTDTQYF.

This chain uses TRBV14 with TRBJ1-4, with D hard to call. The ends were cut back, 1 base at V and 7 bases at J, with 13 bases in the middle. The CDR3 length is 15 residues. The V gene's germline CDR1 is SGHDN and CDR2 FVKESK. The CDR3 is CASSQVGSWGEKLFF. The CDR3 bases are TGTGCCAGCAGCCAAGTCGGCAGTTGGGGTGAAAAACTGTTTTTT.

V is TRBV30 and J is TRBJ1-1; TRBD1 is a possible D gene (5 bases). CDR1 is GTSNPN, CDR2 SVGIG, per germline (reference sequence). This CDR3 contains 11 residues. Trimming left V 5 bases short and J 4 bases short, with 8 bases between. The CDR3 nucleotides are TGTGCCTGGGGGGGACCCACTGAAGCTTTCTTT. Translation gives CAWGGPTEAFF.

The genes are TRBV7-9 and TRBJ1-4; D is uncertain. Trimming pared 4 bases from V and 8 bases from J, leaving 14 bases between. Germline values: CDR1 SEHNR, CDR2 FQNEAQ (reference sequence). The CDR3 extends over 14 amino acids. CDR3 protein: CASSSRVDREKLFF. The CDR3 bases are TGTGCCAGCAGCTCAAGAGTGGACCGCGAAAAACTGTTTTTT.

The rearrangement joins TRBV9 to TRBJ2-3, with 7 bases matching TRBD2. Germline trimming cut 3 bases from V and 5 bases from J; bases unmatched to any gene: 6. The CDR3 consists of 14 residues. CDR1 is SGDLS and CDR2 is YYNGEE in the germline V gene. CDR3 residues: CASSASGDGDTQYF. CDR3 nucleotides: TGTGCCAGCAGCGCGAGCGGGGATGGAGATACGCAGTATTTT.

The chain combines TRBV6-5 with TRBJ2-3, with 7 nucleotides matching TRBD2. Germline CDR1 MNHEY, CDR2 SVGAGI. There are 13 residues in the CDR3. V shed 6 bases, J shed 4 bases, and the junction held 4 bases outside the gene matches. The CDR3 here is CASRGEGADTQYF. As DNA, the CDR3 is TGTGCCAGCAGGGGGGAGGGTGCAGATACGCAGTATTTT.

This chain joins TRBV28 and TRBJ2-7; perhaps TRBD1 as D (5 bases). In germline, CDR1 is MDHEN, CDR2 SYDVKM. The CDR3 contains 14 residues. V lost 4 bases, J lost 3 bases, and 13 bases lay in between. The CDR3 DNA follows: TGTGCCAGCAGTTGGGATCAGGGCCACTACGAGCAGTACTTC. This gives the protein CASSWDQGHYEQYF.

The chain carries TRBV2 and TRBJ2-7, with D perhaps TRBD1 (6 bases). V gave up 7 bases and J gave up 2 bases, with 15 bases separating them. The CDR3 is made up of 14 amino acids. The germline CDR1 and CDR2 sequences are SNHLY and FYNNEI. The CDR3 DNA reads as TGTGCCAGCACCAGATCGGACAGTACCTACGAGCAGTACTTC. As protein: CASTRSDSTYEQYF.

This clonotype is a singleton in its sample. The V call is TRBV7-8, the J call TRBJ2-1; D may correspond to TRBD1 or TRBD2 (5 bases each). The CDR3 extends over 15 amino acids. V lost 5 bases and J 7 bases, leaving 18 bases between the germline ends. CDR1 SGHVS and CDR2 FQNEAQ come from the germline V gene. CDR3: CASSLPVGTHNEQFF. CDR3 nucleotides: TGTGCCAGCAGCCTCCCCGTGGGGACGCATAATGAGCAGTTCTTC.

The chain recombines TRBV7-9 with TRBJ2-5; D unresolved. CDR1 is SEHNR, CDR2 FQNEAQ, per germline (reference sequence). CDR3 size: 12 residues. V lost 6 bases, J lost 0 bases, and 5 bases lay in between. The CDR3 DNA sequence: TGTGCCAGCAGTTTCCACCAAGAGACCCAGTACTTC. Its protein is CASSFHQETQYF.

The genes are TRBV4-2 and TRBJ2-6; D may match TRBD1 or TRBD2 (6 bases each). Germline CDR1 is LGHNA and CDR2 is YNFKEQ. Trimming cost V 0 bases and J 8 bases, with 11 bases left between them. The CDR3 spans 15 residues. CDR3 amino acids: CASSQDGGGPNVLTF. The CDR3 nucleotides are TGTGCCAGCAGCCAAGATGGAGGGGGTCCCAACGTCCTGACTTTC.

This chain links TRBV13 with TRBJ2-3, with TRBD2 as a possible D gene (5 bases). This CDR3 spans 17 amino acids. CDR1 is PRHDT and CDR2 is FYEKMQ in the germline V gene (reference sequence). V gave up 4 bases and J gave up 5 bases, with 22 bases separating them. The CDR3 reads CASSSPGTSTPRDTQYF. The CDR3 nucleotides are TGTGCCAGCAGCTCTCCGGGAACTAGTACCCCCAGAGATACGCAGTATTTT.

V and J are TRBV9 and TRBJ2-2; tentatively, D is TRBD1 (6 bases). V lost 2 bases to trimming and J lost 11 bases, with 16 bases between them. Germline V gene lookup returns CDR1 SGDLS and CDR2 YYNGEE. This CDR3 is built from 14 residues. The CDR3 reads CASSVRTVGGELFF. The CDR3 nucleotides are TGTGCCAGCAGCGTTAGGACAGTCGGTGGTGAGCTGTTTTTT.

V and J are TRBV27 and TRBJ1-2; D gene uncertain. The CDR3 loop spans 14 amino acids. CDR1 MNHEY and CDR2 SMNVEV come from the germline V gene (reference sequence). Trimming took off 5 bases at V and 4 bases at J, with 14 bases between the two ends. The CDR3 nucleotides read TGTGCCAGCAGTCCCGGGAACAGCCGCTATGGCTACACCTTC. Translation gives CASSPGNSRYGYTF.

J is TRBJ2-5 and V is TRBV14; 7 bases align to TRBD2. The ends lost 0 bases at V and 2 bases at J; junction bases unmatched: 6. The CDR3 totals 16 residues. Germline CDR1 and CDR2: SGHDN and FVKESK. DNA for the CDR3: TGTGCCAGCAGCCAAGAGGTGCTGGGAGGGCAAGAGACCCAGTACTTC. This gives the protein CASSQEVLGGQETQYF. Full variable domain (remainder filled in from reference TRBV14 and TRBJ2-5): EAGVTQFPSHSVIEKGQTVTLRCDPISGHDNLYWYRRVMGKEIKFLLHFVKESKQDESGMPNNRFLAERTGGTYSTLKVQPAELEDSGVYFCASSQEVLGGQETQYFGPGTRLLVL.

The gene calls are TRBV4-3 and TRBJ2-7; the match to TRBD1 covers 8 bases. The CDR3 extends over 16 amino acids. The V gene's germline CDR1 is LGHNA and CDR2 YSLEER. The ends lost 2 bases at V and 4 bases at J; junction bases unmatched: 10. In nucleotides, the CDR3 is TGCGCCAGCAGCCAATCCCGCCAGGGGGCTAGGTACGAGCAGTACTTC. Its protein is CASSQSRQGARYEQYF.